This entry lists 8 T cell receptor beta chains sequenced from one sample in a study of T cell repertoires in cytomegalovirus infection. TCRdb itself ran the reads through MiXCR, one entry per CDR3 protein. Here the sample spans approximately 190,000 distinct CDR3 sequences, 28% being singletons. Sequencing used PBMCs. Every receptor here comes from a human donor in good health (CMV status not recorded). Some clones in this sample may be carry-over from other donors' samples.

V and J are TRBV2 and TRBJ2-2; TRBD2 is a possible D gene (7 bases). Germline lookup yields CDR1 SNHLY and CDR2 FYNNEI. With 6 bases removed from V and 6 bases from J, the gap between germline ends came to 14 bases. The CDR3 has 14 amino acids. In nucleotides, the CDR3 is TGTGCCAGCAGGGGGGGGCGACGGGCCGGGGAGCTGTTTTTT. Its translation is CASRGGRRAGELFF.

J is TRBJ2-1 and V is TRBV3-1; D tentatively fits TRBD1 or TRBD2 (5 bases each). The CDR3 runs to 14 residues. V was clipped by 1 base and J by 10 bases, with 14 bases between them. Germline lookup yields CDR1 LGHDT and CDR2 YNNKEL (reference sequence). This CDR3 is CASSQARGRGEQFF. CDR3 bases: TGTGCCAGCAGCCAAGCCCGGGGCCGAGGCGAGCAGTTCTTC.

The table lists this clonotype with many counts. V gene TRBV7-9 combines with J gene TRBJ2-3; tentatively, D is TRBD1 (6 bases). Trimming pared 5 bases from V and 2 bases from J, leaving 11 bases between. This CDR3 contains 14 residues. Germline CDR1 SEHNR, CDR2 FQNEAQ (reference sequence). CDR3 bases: TGTGCCAGCAGCCGCAGGGGTGACACAGATACGCAGTATTTT. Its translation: CASSRRGDTDTQYF.

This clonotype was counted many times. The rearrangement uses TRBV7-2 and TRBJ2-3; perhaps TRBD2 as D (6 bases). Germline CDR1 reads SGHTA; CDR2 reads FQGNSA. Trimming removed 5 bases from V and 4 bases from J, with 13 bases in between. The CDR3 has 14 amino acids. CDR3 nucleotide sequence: TGTGCCAGCAGCACGGGGAGGTTACCAGATACGCAGTATTTT. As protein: CASSTGRLPDTQYF.

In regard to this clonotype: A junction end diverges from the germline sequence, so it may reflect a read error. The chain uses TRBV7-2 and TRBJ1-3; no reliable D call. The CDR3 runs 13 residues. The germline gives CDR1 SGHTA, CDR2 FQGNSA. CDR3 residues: CASSNTGGNTKYF. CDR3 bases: TGTGCCAGCAGCAACACCGGTGGAAACACCAAATATTTT.

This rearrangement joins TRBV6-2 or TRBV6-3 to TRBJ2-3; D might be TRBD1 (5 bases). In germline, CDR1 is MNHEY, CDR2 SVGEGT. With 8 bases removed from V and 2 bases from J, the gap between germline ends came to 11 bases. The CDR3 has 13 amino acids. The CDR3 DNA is TGTGCCAGCGTGGGGCTATCCACAGATACGCAGTATTTT. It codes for CASVGLSTDTQYF.

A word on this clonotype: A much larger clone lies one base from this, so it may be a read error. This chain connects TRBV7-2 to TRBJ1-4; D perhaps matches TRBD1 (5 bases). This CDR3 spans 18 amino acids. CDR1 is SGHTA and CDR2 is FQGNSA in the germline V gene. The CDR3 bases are TGTGCCAGCAGCTTAGCTACCCGCGACAGATTCTTTAATGTAAAACTGTTTTTT. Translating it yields CASSLATRDRFFNVKLFF. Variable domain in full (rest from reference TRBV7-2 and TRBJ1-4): GAGVSQSPSNKVTEKGKDVELRCDPISGHTALYWYRQSLGQGLEFLIYFQGNSAPDKSGLPSDRFSAERTGGSVSTLTIQRTQQEDSAVYLCASSLATRDRFFNVKLFFGSGTQLSVL.

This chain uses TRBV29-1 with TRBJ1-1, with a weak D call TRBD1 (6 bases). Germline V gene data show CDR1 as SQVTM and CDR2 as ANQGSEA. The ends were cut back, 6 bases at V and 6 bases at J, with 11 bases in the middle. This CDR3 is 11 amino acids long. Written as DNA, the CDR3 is TGCAGCGTCATACAGGGCCCTGAAGCTTTCTTT. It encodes CSVIQGPEAFF.